These 11 T cell receptor beta chains came from one sample sequenced in a study of blood T cell repertoires in COVID-19. The assay was immunoSEQ multiplex PCR, and TCRdb's table has in-frame clones only and misses some. Among around 110,000 clones, about 91% were seen once, and the ten largest hold 6.8%. Sample: peripheral blood. These receptors were obtained from a man in his fifties or sixties with active or convalescent COVID-19.

V and J are TRBV30 and TRBJ2-3; the D gene is possibly TRBD2 (7 bases). V lost 4 bases and J 0 bases, leaving 14 bases between the germline ends. Per the germline V gene, CDR1 is GTSNPN and CDR2 is SVGIG (reference sequence). There are 15 residues in the CDR3. CDR3 loop: CAWTRGDYSTDTQYF. The CDR3 DNA is TGTGCCTGGACAAGGGGGGACTACAGCACAGATACGCAGTATTTT.

The CDR3 coding sequence is TGTGCCAGCAGTTTAAGACAGGGGTTGGGCTCCTACAATGAGCAGTTCTTC. Protein product: CASSLRQGLGSYNEQFF. V and J are TRBV28 and TRBJ2-1; 8 positions match TRBD1. The CDR3 is made up of 17 amino acids. The ends lost 2 bases at V and 0 bases at J; junction bases unmatched: 6. The germline V gene has CDR1 MDHEN and CDR2 SYDVKM.

The chain links TRBV5-5 to TRBJ1-5; no reliable D call. Germline lookup yields CDR1 SGHKS and CDR2 YYEKEE (reference sequence). V lost 1 base and J 2 bases, leaving 4 bases between the germline ends. This CDR3 is 13 amino acids long. CDR3 DNA sequence: TGTGCCAGCAGCTTGCCTGGCAATCAGCCCCAGCATTTT. Translation gives CASSLPGNQPQHF.

The rearrangement uses TRBV2 and TRBJ1-2, with 10 bases that match TRBD1. The CDR3 is made up of 13 amino acids. Germline V gene lookup returns CDR1 SNHLY and CDR2 FYNNEI. With V trimmed by 5 bases and J by 7 bases, 4 bases remained unmatched. The chain's CDR3 is CASSQDRGGGYTF. CDR3 nucleotide sequence: TGTGCCAGCAGTCAGGACAGGGGGGGTGGCTACACCTTC.

J is TRBJ1-5 and V is TRBV2; D remains ambiguous. V was shortened by 0 bases and J by 2 bases, with 5 bases between the two germline ends. The CDR3 runs to 14 residues. Germline V CDR1 and CDR2: SNHLY, FYNNEI. In DNA form, the CDR3 reads TGTGCCAGCAGTGAAGCGGAGGGCAATCAGCCCCAGCATTTT. Its protein is CASSEAEGNQPQHF.

This rearrangement joins TRBV28 to TRBJ1-5, with D perhaps matching TRBD1 (6 bases). CDR1 MDHEN and CDR2 SYDVKM come from the germline V gene. The CDR3 length is 14 residues. Deletions cut 1 base from V and 4 bases from J, with 8 bases between. In nucleotides, the CDR3 is TGTGCCAGCAGTTTATTACAGGGTAATCAGCCCCAGCATTTT. It translates to CASSLLQGNQPQHF.

The V gene is TRBV18, the J gene TRBJ1-1, with a possible D match to TRBD1 (5 bases). This CDR3 region has 16 residues. V lost 1 base and J 3 bases, leaving 15 bases between the germline ends. Germline CDR1 reads KGHSH; CDR2 reads LQKENI. The CDR3 reads CASSPRGQGIDTEAFF. DNA of the CDR3: TGTGCCAGCTCACCACGTGGGCAGGGCATCGACACTGAAGCTTTCTTT.

This chain joins TRBV6-6 and TRBJ1-3; D is ambiguous. There are 16 residues in the CDR3. The germline CDR1 and CDR2 sequences are MNHNY and SVGAGI (reference sequence). The ends were cut back, 0 bases at V and 0 bases at J, with 9 bases in the middle. CDR3 bases: TGTGCCAGCAGTTACTCGAGAGGGTTCTCTGGAAACACCATATATTTT. It codes for CASSYSRGFSGNTIYF.

About this clone itself: One junction end disagrees with the germline gene, perhaps due to a read error. J is TRBJ1-6 and V is TRBV6-5, with D perhaps TRBD1 (6 bases). CDR1 is MNHEY and CDR2 is SVGAGI in the germline V gene. CDR3 length equals 14 residues. DNA of the CDR3: TGTGCCAGCAGCCCACAGGGTTATAGTTCACCCCTCCACTTT. Residues: CASSPQGYSSPLHF.

This clone has only a few counts. V is TRBV7-9 and J is TRBJ2-1; 7 nucleotides agree with TRBD2. The junction had 6 bases not matched to a gene; V was cut back by 2 bases and J by 2 bases. Germline V gene lookup returns CDR1 SEHNR and CDR2 FQNEAQ (reference sequence). This CDR3 comprises 16 residues. DNA for the CDR3: TGTGCCAGCAGCTTATATGCGGGAGTAGCCTACAATGAGCAGTTCTTC. The encoded protein is CASSLYAGVAYNEQFF.

V is TRBV6-5 and J is TRBJ2-4; D not certain. Trimming took off 5 bases at V and 3 bases at J, with 8 bases between the two ends. The CDR3 contains 13 residues. Germline loops: CDR1 MNHEY, CDR2 SVGAGI. CDR3: CASSTPVKNIQYF. As DNA, the CDR3 is TGTGCCAGCAGTACCCCGGTCAAAAACATTCAGTACTTC.